These 6 T cell receptor beta chains were all obtained from the same sample, sequenced in a study of Graves' ophthalmopathy and Graves' hyperthyroidism. Amplified TCR beta CDR3 regions were obtained using RNA transcripts as template. Second-round multiplex PCR came after a first-round RT-PCR that employed HTBI primers. TCRdb passed the multiplex PCR reads through MiXCR, listing each CDR3 protein once. The table lists about 740,000 distinct CDR3 sequences, roughly 40% of them singletons. Specimen: peripheral blood. All receptors derive from an adult man with Graves' ophthalmopathy.

This clonotype has a count of ten or more. CDR3 bases: TGCAGCGCCCTTTCTAGCGGGAGGGGGTACGAGCAGTACTTC. Its protein is CSALSSGRGYEQYF. J is TRBJ2-7 and V is TRBV29-1, with TRBD2 matching 12 bases. CDR1 SQVTM and CDR2 ANQGSEA come from the germline V gene. The J segment lost 4 bases and the V segment lost 7 bases, leaving 8 bases of the junction unmatched. This CDR3 comprises 14 residues.

The rearrangement joins TRBV20-1 to TRBJ2-7, with D maybe TRBD1 (6 bases). Germline loops: CDR1 DFQATT, CDR2 SNEGSKA (reference sequence). This CDR3 contains 15 residues. Between the trimmed V and J ends, which lost 0 bases and 2 bases, there was a span of 14 bases. The DNA for the CDR3 is TGCAGTGCTAGAGAGCCCAGGGGAAGGGCCTACGAGCAGTACTTC. It is translated as CSAREPRGRAYEQYF.

This clonotype was seen a few times. The V call is TRBV6-1, the J call TRBJ1-6; D is unclear. The CDR3 consists of 11 residues. Between the trimmed V and J ends, which lost 5 bases and 13 bases, there was a span of 9 bases. CDR1 is MNHNS, CDR2 SASEGT, per germline. CDR3 DNA sequence: TGTGCCAGCAGTTCCCGGAATCCCCTCCACTTT. Translation: CASSSRNPLHF.

This clonotype was counted many times. The chain carries TRBV4-2 and TRBJ1-5; possible D gene TRBD1, 6 bases. V was clipped by 0 bases and J by 4 bases, with 13 bases between them. This CDR3 has 16 residues. Germline V CDR1 and CDR2: LGHNA, YNFKEQ. CDR3 sequence reads: CASSQEEQGRNQPQHF. The DNA of the CDR3 is TGTGCCAGCAGCCAAGAGGAACAGGGTCGGAATCAGCCCCAGCATTTT.

The chain links TRBV2 to TRBJ1-6, with TRBD1 matching 8 bases. Germline V gives CDR1 SNHLY, CDR2 FYNNEI. CDR3 length equals 13 residues. J gave up 11 bases and V 8 bases, and 8 bases lay outside the gene matches. The DNA for the CDR3 is TGTGCCAGCCAAATGGACAGGGAAGCACCCCTCCACTTT. It translates to CASQMDREAPLHF.

This clonotype was seen only once. This chain links TRBV19 with TRBJ1-1, with TRBD1 matching 7 bases. Germline V CDR1 and CDR2: LNHDA, SQIVND (reference sequence). The V segment lost 11 bases and the J segment 8 bases; nucleotides outside the gene matches: 11. CDR3 length: 12 amino acids. The CDR3 sequence: CAWRSQGPEAFF. CDR3 nucleotides: TGTGCCTGGAGGTCACAGGGGCCAGAAGCTTTCTTT.